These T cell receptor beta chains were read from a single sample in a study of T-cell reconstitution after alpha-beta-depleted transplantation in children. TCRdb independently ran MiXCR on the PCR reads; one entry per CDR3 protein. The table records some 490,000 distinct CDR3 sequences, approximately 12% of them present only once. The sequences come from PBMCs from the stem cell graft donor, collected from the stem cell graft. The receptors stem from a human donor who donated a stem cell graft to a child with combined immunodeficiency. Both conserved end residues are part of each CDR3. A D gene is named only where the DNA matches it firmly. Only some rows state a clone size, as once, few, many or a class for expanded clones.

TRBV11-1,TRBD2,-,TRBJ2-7,TGTGCCAGCAGCGCCGGGGCCGGGACTAGCGGGACAAGACCCTACGAGCAGTACTTC,CASSAGAGTSGTRPYEQYF
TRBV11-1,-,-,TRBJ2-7,TGTGCCAGCAGCTTAACCCAAGCGCGTTCGTGGAGGGTCGCCGAGCAGTACTTC,CASSLTQARSWRVAEQYF
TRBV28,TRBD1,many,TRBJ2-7,TGTGCCAGTCACCCGGGACAGGGACCCTACGAGCAGTACTTC,CASHPGQGPYEQYF
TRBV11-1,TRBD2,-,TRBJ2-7,TGTGCCAGCAGCAGGGGACTAGCGGATTACTTCAGCTCCTACGAGCAGTACTTC,CASSRGLADYFSSYEQYF
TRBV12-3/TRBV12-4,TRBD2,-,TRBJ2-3,TGTGCCAGCAGTCACCGAGCGGGAGGTCGCACAGATACGCAGTATTTT,CASSHRAGGRTDTQYF
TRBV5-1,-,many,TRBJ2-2,TGCGCCAGCAGCCTACGTCCCAACACCGGGGAGCTGTTTTTT,CASSLRPNTGELFF
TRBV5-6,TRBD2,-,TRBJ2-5,TGTGCCAGCAGCCCTATAGCGGGGGCCACGTTGCGGCCCCAGTACTTC,CASSPIAGATLRPQYF
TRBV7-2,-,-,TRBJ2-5,TGTGCCAGCAGTCGTCGGGGGAACCAAGAGACCCAGTACTTC,CASSRRGNQETQYF
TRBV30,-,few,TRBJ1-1,TGTGCCTGGAGTGTACCCAGGGAATACACTGAAGCTTTCTTT,CAWSVPREYTEAFF
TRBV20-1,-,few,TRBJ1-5,TGCAGTGCCCTACCTGGACAAGGACCCGTCCTAAATCAGCCCCAGCATTTT,CSALPGQGPVLNQPQHF
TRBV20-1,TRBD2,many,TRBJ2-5,TGCAGTGCTAGATTTAGCGGGGGGGAGGAGACCCAGTACTTC,CSARFSGGEETQYF
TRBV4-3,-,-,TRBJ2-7,TGCGCCAGCAGCCAAGATCAGCGGTCCTCCTACGAGCAGTACTTC,CASSQDQRSSYEQYF
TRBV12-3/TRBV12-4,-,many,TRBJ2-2,TGTGCCAGCAAAGGGCCAGGAGGCGGGGAGCTGTTTTTT,CASKGPGGGELFF
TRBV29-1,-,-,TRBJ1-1,TGCAGCGTTGAGGGGGCAGAGAACACTGAAGCTTTCTTT,CSVEGAENTEAFF
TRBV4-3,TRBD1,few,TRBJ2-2,TGCGCCAGCAGCCTCTTCGGGACAGGTGCCCCGAACACCGGGGAGCTGTTTTTT,CASSLFGTGAPNTGELFF
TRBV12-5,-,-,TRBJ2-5,TGTGCTAGTGGTTTGCCGACGATTGGTGGGACCCAGTACTTC,CASGLPTIGGTQYF
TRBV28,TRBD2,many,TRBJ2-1,TGTGCCAGCAGTTTGGGACTAGCGAGAAGCTCCTACAATGAGCAGTTCTTC,CASSLGLARSSYNEQFF
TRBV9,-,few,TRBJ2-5,TGTGCCAGCAGCGGGGGACTGGGAAACGGGCAAGAGACCCAGTACTTC,CASSGGLGNGQETQYF
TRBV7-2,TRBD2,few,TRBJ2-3,TGTGCCAGCAGAACCACTAGCGGTAGCACAGATACGCAGTATTTT,CASRTTSGSTDTQYF
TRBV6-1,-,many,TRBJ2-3,TGTGCCAGCAGTGAGTTGCAGGGGGGAAGTAGAGATACGCAGTATTTT,CASSELQGGSRDTQYF
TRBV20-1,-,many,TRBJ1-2,TGCAGTGCCCAAGTGGCGGGCGCCCTAGGGGGCTACACCTTC,CSAQVAGALGGYTF
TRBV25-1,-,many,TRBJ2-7,TGTGCCAGCAGTGCACACTACGAGCAGTACTTC,CASSAHYEQYF
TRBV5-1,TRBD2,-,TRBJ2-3,TGCGCCAGCAGCTGGGCCATTACCGGGACTAGCGGGGGGACCTCCACAGATACGCAGTATTTT,CASSWAITGTSGGTSTDTQYF
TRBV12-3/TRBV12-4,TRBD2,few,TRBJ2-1,TGTGCCAGCAGTCGTACTAGCGGGGGGGCCAGCGAGCAGTTCTTC,CASSRTSGGASEQFF
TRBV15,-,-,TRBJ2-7,TGTGCCACCAGCAGGGGGCCACTGGGATCACTAATTCAGCAGTACTTC,CATSRGPLGSLIQQYF
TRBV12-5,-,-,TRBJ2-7,TGTGCTAGTGGTCCACGGGACGGTTTGGGTGAGCAGTACTTC,CASGPRDGLGEQYF
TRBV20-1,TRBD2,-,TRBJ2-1,TGCAGTGCTAGAGATCTCAGGACTAGCGGGAGGGCCTCCTACAATGAGCAGTTCTTC,CSARDLRTSGRASYNEQFF
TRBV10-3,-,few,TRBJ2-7,TGTGCCATCAGTGGGATGAGGATGGGGGCCGAGCAGTACTTC,CAISGMRMGAEQYF